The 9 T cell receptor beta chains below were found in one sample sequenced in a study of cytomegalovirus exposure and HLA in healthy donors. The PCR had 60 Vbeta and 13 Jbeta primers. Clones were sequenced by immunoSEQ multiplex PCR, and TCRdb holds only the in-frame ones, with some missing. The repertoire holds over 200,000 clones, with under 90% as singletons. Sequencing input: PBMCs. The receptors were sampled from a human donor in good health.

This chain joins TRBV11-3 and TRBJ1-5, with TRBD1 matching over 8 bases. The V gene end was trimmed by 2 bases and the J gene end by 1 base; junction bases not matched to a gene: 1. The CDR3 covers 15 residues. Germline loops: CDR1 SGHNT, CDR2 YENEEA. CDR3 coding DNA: TGTGCCAGCAGCTTACAGGGGGCAAGCAATCAGCCCCAGCATTTT. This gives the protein CASSLQGASNQPQHF.

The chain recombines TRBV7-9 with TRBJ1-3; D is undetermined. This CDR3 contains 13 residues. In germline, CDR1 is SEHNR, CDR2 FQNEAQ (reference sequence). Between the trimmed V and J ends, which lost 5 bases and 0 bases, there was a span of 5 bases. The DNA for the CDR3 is TGTGCCAGCAGCCTCTACTCTGGAAACACCATATATTTT. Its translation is CASSLYSGNTIYF. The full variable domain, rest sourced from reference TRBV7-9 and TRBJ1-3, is DTGVSQNPRHKITKRGQNVTFRCDPISEHNRLYWYRQTLGQGPEFLTYFQNEAQLEKSRLLSDRFSAERPKGSFSTLEIQRTEQGDSAMYLCASSLYSGNTIYFGEGSWLTVV.

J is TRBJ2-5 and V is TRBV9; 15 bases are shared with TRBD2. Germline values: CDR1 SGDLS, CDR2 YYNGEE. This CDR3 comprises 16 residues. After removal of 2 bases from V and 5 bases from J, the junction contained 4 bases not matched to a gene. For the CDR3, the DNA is TGTGCCAGCAGCGTCGGGACTAGCGGGGGGTGGGAGACCCAGTACTTC. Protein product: CASSVGTSGGWETQYF.

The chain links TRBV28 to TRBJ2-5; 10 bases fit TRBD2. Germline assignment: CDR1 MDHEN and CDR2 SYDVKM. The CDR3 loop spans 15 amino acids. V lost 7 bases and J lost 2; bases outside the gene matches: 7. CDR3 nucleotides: TGTGCCAGCACTGAAGCGGGAGGGTTTCAAGAGACCCAGTACTTC. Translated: CASTEAGGFQETQYF.

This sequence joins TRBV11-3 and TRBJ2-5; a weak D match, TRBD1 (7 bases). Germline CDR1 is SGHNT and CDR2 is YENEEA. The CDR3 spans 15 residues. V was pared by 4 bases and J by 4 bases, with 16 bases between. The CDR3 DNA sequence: TGTGCCAGCAGCTCCCAAGGGCAGGGGGGAGAGACCCAGTACTTC. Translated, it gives CASSSQGQGGETQYF. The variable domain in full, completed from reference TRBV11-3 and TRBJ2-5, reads EAGVVQSPRYKIIEKKQPVAFWCNPISGHNTLYWYLQNLGQGPELLIRYENEEAVDDSQLPKDRFSAERLKGVDSTLKIQPAELGDSAVYLCASSSQGQGGETQYFGPGTRLLVL.

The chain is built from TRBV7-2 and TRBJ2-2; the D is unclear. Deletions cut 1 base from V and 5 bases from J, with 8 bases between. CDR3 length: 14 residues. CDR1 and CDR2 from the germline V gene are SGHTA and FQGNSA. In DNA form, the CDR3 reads TGTGCCAGCAGCTTAGTGGCCAGAACCGGGGAGCTGTTTTTT. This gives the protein CASSLVARTGELFF.

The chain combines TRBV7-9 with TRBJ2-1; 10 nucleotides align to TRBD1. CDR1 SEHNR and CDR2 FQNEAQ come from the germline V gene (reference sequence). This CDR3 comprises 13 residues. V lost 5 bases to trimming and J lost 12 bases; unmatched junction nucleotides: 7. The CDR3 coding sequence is TGTGCCAGCAGCCCTGGGACAGGGGCTCGGCAGTTCTTC. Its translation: CASSPGTGARQFF.

The CDR3 spells CASSTTGDRGLRTEQYF. Written as DNA, the CDR3 is TGTGCCAGCAGCACTACAGGGGACAGGGGGCTCCGCACCGAGCAGTACTTC. The chain recombines TRBV28 with TRBJ2-5, with 12 bases lining up with TRBD1. The end of the DNA fits TRBJ2-7 better, so the J call may be wrong. Germline CDR1 is MDHEN and CDR2 is SYDVKM. The CDR3 covers 17 residues.

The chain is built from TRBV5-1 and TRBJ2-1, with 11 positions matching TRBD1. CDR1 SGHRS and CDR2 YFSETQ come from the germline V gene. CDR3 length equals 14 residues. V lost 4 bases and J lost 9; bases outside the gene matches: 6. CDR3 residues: CASSEGQGAGEQFF. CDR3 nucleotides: TGCGCCAGCAGCGAAGGACAGGGGGCGGGTGAGCAGTTCTTC.